This T cell receptor beta chain was captured by sequencing in a study of blood T cell repertoires in COVID-19. Study processing details: Using reference gene primer amplification, nucleated cell counts were estimated. Profiling relied on immunoSEQ multiplex PCR, and the TCRdb table lists in-frame clones only, not all of them. V and J calls and clone size are given by that table; D and trimming were obtained from the DNA. The sample records about 140,000 clones, approximately 87% being singletons. The CDR3 length is 12 residues. The V end was cut by 5 bases, the J end by 3 bases, with 11 bases between. In germline, CDR1 is SQVTM, CDR2 ANQGSEA.

The J gene is TRBJ2-7, the V gene TRBV29-1; TRBD2 is a possible D gene (6 bases). Sample: peripheral blood. This TCR was sampled from a woman between 40 and 50 years old with acute or convalescent COVID-19. CDR3 DNA: TGCAGCGTTCTTAGGGGAGGCTACGAGCAGTACTTC. Its protein is CSVLRGGYEQYF.